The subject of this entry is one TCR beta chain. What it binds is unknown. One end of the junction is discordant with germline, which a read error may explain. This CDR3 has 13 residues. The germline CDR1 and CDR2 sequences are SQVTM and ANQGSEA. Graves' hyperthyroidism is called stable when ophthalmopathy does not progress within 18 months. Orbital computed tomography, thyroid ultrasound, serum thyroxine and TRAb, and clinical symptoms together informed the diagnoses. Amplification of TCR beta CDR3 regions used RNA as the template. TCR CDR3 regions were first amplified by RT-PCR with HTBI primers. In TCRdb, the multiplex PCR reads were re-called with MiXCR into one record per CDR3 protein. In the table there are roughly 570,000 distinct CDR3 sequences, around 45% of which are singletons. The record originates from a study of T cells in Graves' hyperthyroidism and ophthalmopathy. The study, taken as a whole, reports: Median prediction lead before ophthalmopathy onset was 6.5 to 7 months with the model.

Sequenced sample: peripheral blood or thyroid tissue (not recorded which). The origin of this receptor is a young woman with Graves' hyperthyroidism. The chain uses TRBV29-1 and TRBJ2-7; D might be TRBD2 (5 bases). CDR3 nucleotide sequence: TGTGCCTGGAGTGAGAGGGCCGGCTACGAGCAGTACTTC. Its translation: CAWSERAGYEQYF.